This entry describes one T cell receptor (beta chain). As yet, its antigen is unknown. The data are from a study of PD-1 blockade in classical Hodgkin lymphoma. Regarding the study as a whole: Patients starting nivolumab under 1 year after ASCT were excluded.

All patients experienced relapse after autologous stem cell transplantation, and brentuximab vedotin exposure was variable. Sequenced by immunoSEQ multiplex PCR; TCRdb stores in-frame clones only, minus some. Of just under 100,000 clones listed, approximately 88% are singletons. Looked up from germline, CDR1 is SGHTA and CDR2 is FQGNSA. V was shortened by 0 bases and J by 7 bases, with 12 bases between the two germline ends. The CDR3 spans 15 residues. The chain employs TRBV7-2 and TRBJ1-4, with D uncertain. Sample: peripheral blood mononuclear cells (PBMCs), taken at baseline. The TCR originated in a human donor with classical Hodgkin lymphoma. The CDR3 sequence is CASSLALRVGEKLFF. The CDR3 DNA sequence: TGTGCCAGCAGCTTAGCGCTACGGGTGGGTGAAAAACTGTTTTTT.